The sequence of this T cell receptor beta chain was determined in a study of cytomegalovirus exposure and HLA in healthy donors. Study findings and constraints: A later analysis by the authors found several of the most significant clusters apparently linked to common viral pathogens. V segments that were indistinguishable, TRBV6-2 and TRBV6-3 among them, were omitted from analysis.

The CDR3 extends over 14 amino acids. Germline CDR1 and CDR2: GTSNPN and SVGIG (reference sequence). Trimming at V came to 0 bases and at J to 4 bases, leaving 3 bases not matched to a gene. The PCR ran on 60 Vbeta and 13 Jbeta primers. Clones were sequenced by immunoSEQ multiplex PCR, and TCRdb holds only the in-frame ones, with some missing. Among 110,000 or so clones listed, roughly 80% were seen once. Concerning this clone: Its specificity is unknown.

The source material was PBMCs. The chain combines TRBV30 with TRBJ2-3; 8 nucleotides match TRBD2. The TCR originated in a female donor in good health and CMV-seronegative. CDR3 amino acids: CAWSVIAGPDTQYF. CDR3 sequence (DNA): TGTGCCTGGAGTGTAATAGCGGGACCAGATACGCAGTATTTT. The full variable domain, rest sourced from reference TRBV30 and TRBJ2-3, is SQTIHQWPATLVQPVGSPLSLECTVEGTSNPNLYWYRQAAGRGLQLLFYSVGIGQISSEVPQNLSASRPQDRQFILSSKKLLLSDSGFYLCAWSVIAGPDTQYFGPGTRLTVL.